Listed below are T cell receptor beta chains from one sample, sequenced in a study of T-cell memory formation after mild COVID-19. Each CDR3 protein gets one entry after TCRdb re-called the 5' RACE reads with MiXCR. This table holds 40,000 to 60,000 distinct CDR3 sequences, approximately 9% found once. Sequencing input: PBMCs or a T cell subset sorted from them (not recorded which). Source of these receptors: an adult woman who had mild COVID-19 (a few samples of this study predate the infection). Cell type and time point are not known. The CDR3 runs from the conserved cysteine through the conserved F or W. D genes are given only for firm matches. The size entry is marked missing in some rows and otherwise reads once, few, many or a size class.

v_gene: TRBV20-1
len: 10
j_gene: TRBJ2-1
d_gene: -
abundance: -
CDR3aa: CSASHNEQFF
CDR3nt: TGCAGTGCTAGCCACAATGAGCAGTTCTTC

v_gene: TRBV12-3/TRBV12-4
len: 13
j_gene: TRBJ2-1
d_gene: -
abundance: -
CDR3aa: CASSSGPVDEQFF
CDR3nt: TGTGCCAGCAGCAGCGGACCGGTGGATGAGCAGTTCTTC

v_gene: TRBV5-1
len: 15
j_gene: TRBJ2-1
d_gene: TRBD1
abundance: many
CDR3aa: CASSSGTGSYNEQFF
CDR3nt: TGCGCCAGCAGCTCCGGGACAGGTTCCTACAATGAGCAGTTCTTC

v_gene: TRBV11-2
len: 18
j_gene: TRBJ2-3
d_gene: -
abundance: many
CDR3aa: CASSFGTDYLPSTDTQYF
CDR3nt: TGTGCCAGCAGCTTCGGGACTGATTATCTACCTAGCACAGATACGCAGTATTTT

v_gene: TRBV6-6
len: 13
j_gene: TRBJ2-7
d_gene: -
abundance: -
CDR3aa: CASSYSSYYEQYF
CDR3nt: TGTGCCAGCAGTTACTCGAGTTACTACGAGCAGTACTTC

v_gene: TRBV20-1
len: 14
j_gene: TRBJ1-2
d_gene: -
abundance: few
CDR3aa: CSADPDRQNYGYTF
CDR3nt: TGCAGTGCAGATCCCGACAGGCAGAACTATGGCTACACCTTC

v_gene: TRBV24-1
len: 15
j_gene: TRBJ2-1
d_gene: TRBD1
abundance: medium-sized
CDR3aa: CATSDVRDRAHEQFF
CDR3nt: TGTGCCACCAGTGATGTCCGGGACAGGGCCCATGAGCAGTTCTTC

v_gene: TRBV12-3/TRBV12-4
len: 15
j_gene: TRBJ1-2
d_gene: -
abundance: many
CDR3aa: CASSLRRAANYGYTF
CDR3nt: TGTGCCAGCAGTTTAAGGAGGGCAGCTAACTATGGCTACACCTTC

v_gene: TRBV12-3/TRBV12-4
len: 15
j_gene: TRBJ1-4
d_gene: -
abundance: many
CDR3aa: CASSPPRLADEKLFF
CDR3nt: TGTGCCAGCAGTCCTCCGAGACTGGCGGATGAAAAACTGTTTTTT

v_gene: TRBV20-1
len: 15
j_gene: TRBJ1-6
d_gene: -
abundance: many
CDR3aa: CSAATLAGESSPLHF
CDR3nt: TGCAGTGCCGCTACTTTGGCAGGGGAGAGTTCACCCCTCCACTTT

v_gene: TRBV12-3/TRBV12-4
len: 13
j_gene: TRBJ1-1
d_gene: -
abundance: -
CDR3aa: CASSPNQNTEAFF
CDR3nt: TGTGCCAGCAGTCCAAATCAGAACACTGAAGCTTTCTTT

v_gene: TRBV29-1
len: 13
j_gene: TRBJ2-3
d_gene: TRBD1
abundance: many
CDR3aa: CSVDRDSLDTQYF
CDR3nt: TGCAGCGTTGACCGGGACAGCTTAGATACGCAGTATTTT

v_gene: TRBV20-1
len: 13
j_gene: TRBJ2-3
d_gene: TRBD2
abundance: -
CDR3aa: CSVDTTSRDTQYF
CDR3nt: TGCAGTGTGGATACGACTAGCCGAGATACGCAGTATTTT

v_gene: TRBV7-8
len: 21
j_gene: TRBJ2-2
d_gene: TRBD2
abundance: -
CDR3aa: CASSLEDKRGVHLRPPGELFF
CDR3nt: TGTGCCAGCAGCTTAGAAGACAAGCGGGGGGTCCACCTGAGACCCCCCGGGGAGCTGTTTTTT

v_gene: TRBV5-1
len: 14
j_gene: TRBJ2-5
d_gene: -
abundance: medium-sized
CDR3aa: CASSPGQPQETQYF
CDR3nt: TGCGCCAGCAGCCCCGGACAGCCTCAAGAGACCCAGTACTTC

v_gene: TRBV6-2/TRBV6-3
len: 14
j_gene: TRBJ2-3
d_gene: -
abundance: many
CDR3aa: CASSTGPETDTQYF
CDR3nt: TGTGCCAGCAGTACAGGGCCGGAAACAGATACGCAGTATTTT

v_gene: TRBV7-9
len: 16
j_gene: TRBJ1-1
d_gene: -
abundance: -
CDR3aa: CASSPGEWDGDTEAFF
CDR3nt: TGTGCCAGCAGCCCAGGGGAGTGGGACGGAGACACTGAAGCTTTCTTT

v_gene: TRBV20-1
len: 14
j_gene: TRBJ1-1
d_gene: -
abundance: many
CDR3aa: CSAPAGGPGTEAFF
CDR3nt: TGCAGTGCTCCGGCGGGGGGGCCGGGGACTGAAGCTTTCTTT

v_gene: TRBV18
len: 14
j_gene: TRBJ2-7
d_gene: -
abundance: many
CDR3aa: CASSLQRSSYEQYF
CDR3nt: TGTGCCAGCTCTCTTCAGCGGAGCTCCTACGAGCAGTACTTC

v_gene: TRBV7-9
len: 15
j_gene: TRBJ1-3
d_gene: -
abundance: -
CDR3aa: CASSSPGGRGNTIYF
CDR3nt: TGTGCCAGCAGCTCCCCGGGGGGACGAGGAAACACCATATATTTT

v_gene: TRBV7-2
len: 15
j_gene: TRBJ2-3
d_gene: -
abundance: few
CDR3aa: CASSLQGISTDTQYF
CDR3nt: TGTGCCAGCAGTCTACAGGGTATAAGCACAGATACGCAGTATTTT

v_gene: TRBV15
len: 16
j_gene: TRBJ1-4
d_gene: TRBD1
abundance: few
CDR3aa: CATSGGQGAYNEKLFF
CDR3nt: TGTGCCACCAGCGGAGGACAGGGGGCCTATAATGAAAAACTGTTTTTT

v_gene: TRBV12-3/TRBV12-4
len: 15
j_gene: TRBJ2-3
d_gene: -
abundance: few
CDR3aa: CASSLGTAYTDTQYF
CDR3nt: TGTGCCAGCAGTTTAGGGACAGCGTACACAGATACGCAGTATTTT

v_gene: TRBV10-3
len: 16
j_gene: TRBJ2-1
d_gene: TRBD2
abundance: few
CDR3aa: CAISGSSGISYNEQFF
CDR3nt: TGTGCCATCAGTGGCTCTAGCGGGATCTCCTACAATGAGCAGTTCTTC

v_gene: TRBV5-1
len: 14
j_gene: TRBJ1-3
d_gene: -
abundance: -
CDR3aa: CASSTDSTGNTIYF
CDR3nt: TGCGCCAGCAGCACCGACAGTACTGGAAACACCATATATTTT

v_gene: TRBV11-3
len: 15
j_gene: TRBJ2-7
d_gene: -
abundance: many
CDR3aa: CASSLGSSTAYEQYF
CDR3nt: TGTGCCAGCAGCTTAGGCTCCTCCACAGCTTACGAGCAGTACTTC

v_gene: TRBV12-3/TRBV12-4
len: 17
j_gene: TRBJ2-7
d_gene: TRBD2
abundance: many
CDR3aa: CASSRILTSGGRYEQYF
CDR3nt: TGTGCCAGCAGCCGAATCCTTACTAGCGGGGGGCGGTACGAGCAGTACTTC

v_gene: TRBV6-2/TRBV6-3
len: 17
j_gene: TRBJ2-5
d_gene: TRBD2
abundance: few
CDR3aa: CASIRVTGGLAGETQYF
CDR3nt: TGTGCCAGCATAAGAGTGACAGGCGGACTAGCGGGAGAGACCCAGTACTTC

v_gene: TRBV5-1
len: 14
j_gene: TRBJ1-1
d_gene: -
abundance: -
CDR3aa: CASSLDRADTEAFF
CDR3nt: TGCGCCAGCAGCTTGGACAGGGCGGACACTGAAGCTTTCTTT

v_gene: TRBV20-1
len: 16
j_gene: TRBJ2-2
d_gene: TRBD2
abundance: -
CDR3aa: CSARVPGTSLTGELFF
CDR3nt: TGCAGTGCTAGGGTACCCGGGACTAGTTTAACCGGGGAGCTGTTTTTT

v_gene: TRBV11-2
len: 13
j_gene: TRBJ1-1
d_gene: -
abundance: -
CDR3aa: CASSFEAYTEAFF
CDR3nt: TGTGCCAGCAGCTTTGAGGCCTACACTGAAGCTTTCTTT

v_gene: TRBV13
len: 18
j_gene: TRBJ2-1
d_gene: TRBD2
abundance: -
CDR3aa: CASSLLTSGGRWHNEQFF
CDR3nt: TGTGCCAGCAGCCTATTGACTAGCGGGGGAAGGTGGCACAATGAGCAGTTCTTC

v_gene: TRBV28
len: 13
j_gene: TRBJ1-5
d_gene: TRBD1
abundance: few
CDR3aa: CASWGQGNQPQHF
CDR3nt: TGTGCCAGCTGGGGACAGGGCAATCAGCCCCAGCATTTT

v_gene: TRBV4-1
len: 16
j_gene: TRBJ2-1
d_gene: TRBD2
abundance: -
CDR3aa: CASSHRLAGDENEQFF
CDR3nt: TGCGCCAGCAGCCACCGACTAGCGGGGGACGAGAATGAGCAGTTCTTC

v_gene: TRBV24-1
len: 14
j_gene: TRBJ2-3
d_gene: -
abundance: -
CDR3aa: CATSDPSGEDTQYF
CDR3nt: TGTGCCACCAGTGATCCGTCAGGGGAAGATACGCAGTATTTT

v_gene: TRBV5-1
len: 13
j_gene: TRBJ2-1
d_gene: TRBD2
abundance: -
CDR3aa: CASEGLAYNEQFF
CDR3nt: TGCGCCAGCGAGGGACTAGCCTACAATGAGCAGTTCTTC

v_gene: TRBV7-2
len: 15
j_gene: TRBJ2-1
d_gene: TRBD2
abundance: many
CDR3aa: CASSLGTGLAGGQFF
CDR3nt: TGTGCCAGCAGCTTAGGGACGGGACTAGCGGGGGGGCAGTTCTTC

v_gene: TRBV9
len: 14
j_gene: TRBJ1-5
d_gene: -
abundance: few
CDR3aa: CASSVDGAGQPQHF
CDR3nt: TGTGCCAGCAGCGTAGACGGGGCCGGTCAGCCCCAGCATTTT

v_gene: TRBV10-3
len: 15
j_gene: TRBJ2-2
d_gene: -
abundance: many
CDR3aa: CAISENSLNTGELFF
CDR3nt: TGTGCCATCAGTGAGAATAGCCTGAACACCGGGGAGCTGTTTTTT

v_gene: TRBV25-1
len: 14
j_gene: TRBJ1-4
d_gene: -
abundance: few
CDR3aa: CASSRREGDEKLFF
CDR3nt: TGTGCCAGCAGTAGAAGAGAGGGGGATGAAAAACTGTTTTTT

v_gene: TRBV7-3
len: 15
j_gene: TRBJ2-7
d_gene: TRBD2
abundance: few
CDR3aa: CASSLALAGVQEQYF
CDR3nt: TGTGCCAGCAGCTTAGCGCTAGCGGGAGTCCAAGAGCAGTACTTC

v_gene: TRBV12-3/TRBV12-4
len: 16
j_gene: TRBJ2-5
d_gene: -
abundance: many
CDR3aa: CASSLGSRPNQETQYF
CDR3nt: TGTGCCAGCAGTTTAGGGTCCAGGCCCAACCAAGAGACCCAGTACTTC

v_gene: TRBV6-5
len: 15
j_gene: TRBJ2-7
d_gene: -
abundance: many
CDR3aa: CASSSRTSISYEQYF
CDR3nt: TGTGCCAGCAGCTCCAGGACATCTATCTCCTACGAGCAGTACTTC

v_gene: TRBV6-5
len: 14
j_gene: TRBJ1-1
d_gene: -
abundance: many
CDR3aa: CASISGSRGAEAFF
CDR3nt: TGTGCCAGCATCTCAGGGAGCCGGGGCGCTGAAGCTTTCTTT

v_gene: TRBV2
len: 17
j_gene: TRBJ2-1
d_gene: TRBD2
abundance: few
CDR3aa: CASSELPREGLSFEQFF
CDR3nt: TGTGCCAGCAGTGAACTACCGCGGGAGGGCCTATCATTTGAGCAGTTCTTC

v_gene: TRBV3-1
len: 16
j_gene: TRBJ2-7
d_gene: TRBD2
abundance: few
CDR3aa: CASSHRLAGTRYEQYF
CDR3nt: TGTGCCAGCAGCCACCGCCTAGCGGGGACCCGCTACGAGCAGTACTTC

v_gene: TRBV7-3
len: 15
j_gene: TRBJ2-1
d_gene: TRBD2
abundance: -
CDR3aa: CASSLMRGAGNEQFF
CDR3nt: TGTGCCAGCAGCTTAATGCGGGGGGCGGGAAATGAGCAGTTCTTC

v_gene: TRBV5-1
len: 16
j_gene: TRBJ2-1
d_gene: TRBD2
abundance: few
CDR3aa: CASSPTLSGSNNEQFF
CDR3nt: TGCGCCAGCAGCCCGACCTTGAGCGGGAGCAACAATGAGCAGTTCTTC

v_gene: TRBV7-9
len: 15
j_gene: TRBJ2-1
d_gene: TRBD1
abundance: many
CDR3aa: CASSPDRGPYNEQFF
CDR3nt: TGTGCCAGCAGCCCGGACAGGGGACCCTACAATGAGCAGTTCTTC

v_gene: TRBV11-2
len: 15
j_gene: TRBJ1-2
d_gene: -
abundance: few
CDR3aa: CASSLRPDLLRGYTF
CDR3nt: TGTGCCAGCAGCCTCCGCCCCGACTTACTTAGGGGCTACACCTTC

v_gene: TRBV7-6
len: 15
j_gene: TRBJ2-3
d_gene: TRBD1
abundance: many
CDR3aa: CASSLVAGGADTQYF
CDR3nt: TGTGCCAGCAGCTTAGTAGCAGGGGGCGCAGATACGCAGTATTTT

v_gene: TRBV20-1
len: 10
j_gene: TRBJ2-3
d_gene: -
abundance: many
CDR3aa: CSASTDTQYF
CDR3nt: TGCAGTGCTAGCACAGATACGCAGTATTTT

v_gene: TRBV28
len: 16
j_gene: TRBJ1-5
d_gene: -
abundance: few
CDR3aa: CASSLWEGVSNQPQHF
CDR3nt: TGTGCCAGCAGTTTATGGGAGGGGGTGAGCAATCAGCCCCAGCATTTT

v_gene: TRBV20-1
len: 15
j_gene: TRBJ2-3
d_gene: TRBD2
abundance: many
CDR3aa: CSARALRGVDDTQYF
CDR3nt: TGCAGTGCTAGAGCTCTGCGGGGGGTTGATGATACGCAGTATTTT

v_gene: TRBV4-2
len: 17
j_gene: TRBJ2-7
d_gene: TRBD2
abundance: few
CDR3aa: CASSPAVTSGRTYEQYF
CDR3nt: TGTGCCAGCAGCCCAGCGGTCACTAGCGGGAGGACCTACGAGCAGTACTTC

v_gene: TRBV6-6
len: 14
j_gene: TRBJ1-3
d_gene: TRBD1
abundance: many
CDR3aa: CASSYSGQGNTIYF
CDR3nt: TGTGCCAGCAGTTACTCCGGACAGGGCAACACCATATATTTT

v_gene: TRBV5-4
len: 14
j_gene: TRBJ2-3
d_gene: -
abundance: -
CDR3aa: CASSLDLGGDTQYF
CDR3nt: TGTGCCAGCAGCTTGGACCTCGGTGGAGATACGCAGTATTTT

v_gene: TRBV15
len: 14
j_gene: TRBJ2-7
d_gene: -
abundance: many
CDR3aa: CATSRDAGKYEQYF
CDR3nt: TGTGCCACCAGCAGAGATGCGGGGAAGTACGAGCAGTACTTC

v_gene: TRBV4-2
len: 15
j_gene: TRBJ2-5
d_gene: TRBD1
abundance: many
CDR3aa: CASSLLDRSQETQYF
CDR3nt: TGTGCCAGCAGCCTTCTGGACAGGTCACAAGAGACCCAGTACTTC